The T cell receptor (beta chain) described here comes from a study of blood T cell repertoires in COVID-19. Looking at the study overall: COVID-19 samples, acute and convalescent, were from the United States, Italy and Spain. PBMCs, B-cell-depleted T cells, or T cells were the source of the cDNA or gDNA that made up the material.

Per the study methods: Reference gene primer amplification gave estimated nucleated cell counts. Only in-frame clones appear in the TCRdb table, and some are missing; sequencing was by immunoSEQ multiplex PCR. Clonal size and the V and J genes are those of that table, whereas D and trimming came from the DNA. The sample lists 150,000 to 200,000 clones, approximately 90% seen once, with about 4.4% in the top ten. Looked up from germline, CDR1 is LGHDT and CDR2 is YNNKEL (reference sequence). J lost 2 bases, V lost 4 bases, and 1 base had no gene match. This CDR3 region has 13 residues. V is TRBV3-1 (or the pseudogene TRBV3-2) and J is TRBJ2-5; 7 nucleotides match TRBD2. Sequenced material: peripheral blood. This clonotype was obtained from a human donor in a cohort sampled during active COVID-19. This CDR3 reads CASSPGLQETQYF. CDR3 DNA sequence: TGTGCCAGCAGCCCGGGACTACAAGAGACCCAGTACTTC.